Each of the 11 T cell receptor beta chains below was sequenced from the same sample in a study of regulatory T cells in long-lasting Graves disease. Time point here: persistent/refractory GD, antithyroid drugs over 5 years with positive TRAb. Isolated PBMC RNA provided the starting material for the TCR library. For TCR beta, libraries came from iRepertoire HTBI primers and Arm-PCR of CDR3 regions. MiXCR was run by TCRdb on the multiplex PCR reads, yielding one entry per CDR3 protein. The sample holds some 330,000 distinct CDR3 sequences, approximately 25% seen once. Sequenced material: peripheral blood mononuclear cells (PBMCs), taken when the disease was refractory, from a patient treated with antithyroid drugs. These receptors were obtained from a woman between 35 and 50 years old with Graves disease.

In its sample, this clonotype was seen a few times. The CDR3 protein is CASSFGLQLGKNIQYF. The CDR3 nucleotides read TGTGCCAGCAGCTTCGGGTTACAGTTGGGCAAAAACATTCAGTACTTC. J is TRBJ2-4 and V is TRBV5-4; D uncertain. Germline-derived CDR1 and CDR2 are SGHNT and YYREEE (reference sequence). The CDR3 runs 16 residues. V was trimmed by 2 bases and J by 3 bases, leaving 15 bases between them.

This clonotype was observed at least ten times. J is TRBJ2-7 and V is TRBV28; no definite D call. The CDR3 totals 15 residues. The germline gives CDR1 MDHEN, CDR2 SYDVKM. V was cut by 6 bases and J by 2 bases, with 17 bases left in between. DNA for the CDR3: TGTGCCAGCAGCCCTAGTCCCACATCCGCCTACGAGCAGTACTTC. It yields the protein CASSPSPTSAYEQYF.

In this sample, this clonotype turned up many times. The genes are TRBV12-3 or TRBV12-4 and TRBJ1-5, with TRBD1 identical over 8 bases. Trimming took 2 bases from V and 7 from J; bases not matched to a gene: 10. The CDR3 is 16 residues long. CDR3 loop: CASSLLQGGEEQPQHF. The CDR3 coding sequence is TGTGCCAGCAGTTTACTACAGGGGGGCGAAGAACAGCCCCAGCATTTT.

This clonotype was recorded a few times. The J gene is TRBJ2-1, the V gene TRBV11-2; 9 bases match TRBD2. This CDR3 spans 18 amino acids. The junction had 16 bases not matched to a gene; V was cut back by 1 base and J by 9 bases. Germline loops: CDR1 SGHAT, CDR2 FQNNGV. The CDR3 DNA is TGTGCCAGCAGCTTAGCCCATGGGGCCGGGACTAGCAAAACTGAGCAGTTCTTC. Its translation is CASSLAHGAGTSKTEQFF.

Note on this clonotype: A much larger clonotype is one base distant, so this may be a read error. The CDR3 region has the DNA TGTGCTACAGGGCACCGCTACGAGCAGTACTTC. Residues: CATGHRYEQYF. The V gene is TRBV28, the J gene TRBJ2-7; D possibly corresponds to TRBD1 (6 bases). The CDR3 sequence is 11 residues long. Germline CDR1 reads MDHEN; CDR2 reads SYDVKM.

There are many counts of this clonotype. This chain uses TRBV29-1 with TRBJ1-1; D call uncertain. The V gene lost 4 bases and the J gene lost 0 bases, with 3 bases spanning the gap. The CDR3 loop spans 11 amino acids. CDR1 SQVTM and CDR2 ANQGSEA come from the germline V gene. The CDR3 sequence: CSVVLNTEAFF. The CDR3 region has the DNA TGCAGCGTTGTATTGAACACTGAAGCTTTCTTT.

V is TRBV7-8 and J is TRBJ1-1; D uncertain. This CDR3 has 13 amino acids. V lost 4 bases, J lost 6 bases, and 12 bases lay in between. Per germline, CDR1 SGHVS and CDR2 FQNEAQ. CDR3 amino acids: CASSYEVLAEAFF. The CDR3 DNA sequence: TGTGCCAGCAGCTACGAAGTTTTGGCTGAAGCTTTCTTT. The entire variable domain, with the rest obtained from reference TRBV7-8 and TRBJ1-1, is as follows: GAGVSQSPRYKVAKRGQDVALRCDPISGHVSLFWYQQALGQGPEFLTYFQNEAQLDKSGLPSDRFFAERPEGSVSTLKIQRTQQEDSAVYLCASSYEVLAEAFFGQGTRLTVV.

This clonotype has more than one count but fewer than ten. The chain joins TRBV5-1 to TRBJ1-1; the D gene is possibly TRBD1 (5 bases). CDR3 size: 13 residues. CDR1 is SGHRS and CDR2 is YFSETQ in the germline V gene. The V and J ends lost 2 bases and 3 bases respectively, with 8 bases between them. The CDR3 DNA reads TGCGCCAGCAGCTTAGGGGAGTACACTGAAGCTTTCTTT. As protein: CASSLGEYTEAFF.

Ten or more counts support this clonotype. The genes are TRBV13 and TRBJ1-3, with D hard to call. The ends were cut back, 3 bases at V and 5 bases at J, with 5 bases in the middle. The germline gives CDR1 PRHDT, CDR2 FYEKMQ (reference sequence). The CDR3 has 12 amino acids. The CDR3 loop is CASSFLRNTIYF. The CDR3 region has the DNA TGTGCCAGCAGCTTCCTACGAAACACCATATATTTT.

The J gene is TRBJ2-2, the V gene TRBV7-2; 13 bases align to TRBD2. Germline V lookup: CDR1 SGHTA, CDR2 FQGNSA. The J segment lost 7 bases and the V segment lost 5 bases, leaving 10 bases of the junction unmatched. The CDR3 loop spans 17 amino acids. For the CDR3, the DNA is TGTGCCAGCAGCCCCCGGACTAGCGGGAGACTGGGCGGGGAGCTGTTTTTT. Translating gives CASSPRTSGRLGGELFF.

In this sample, this clonotype turned up many times. The CDR3 region has the DNA TGTGCCAGCGCTGTCTTGCGGACTAAAGAGACCCAGTACTTC. Amino acids: CASAVLRTKETQYF. This rearrangement joins TRBV11-2 to TRBJ2-5, with D possibly TRBD2 on 6 matching bases. Germline V gene lookup returns CDR1 SGHAT and CDR2 FQNNGV. The V gene lost 8 bases and the J gene lost 3 bases, with 16 bases spanning the gap. The CDR3 spans 14 residues.